This entry lists 20 T cell receptor beta chains sequenced from one sample in a study of beta chain features in type 1 diabetes (dated by TCRdb to between 2018 and 2020). The method was the immunoSEQ multiplex PCR assay. The entire amount of isolated RNA was reverse transcribed using the High Capacity cDNA Reverse Transcription Kit, so the sequenced TCRB transcripts were expressed ones. This immuneACCESS table, as held by TCRdb, lists in-frame sequences with V and J called but not all clones. Of the missing ones, under half trace to an unresolved V gene in checked studies; the others have no known cause. Recorded for this sample are some 900,000 clones; 17% of them occurred a single time. The ten largest clonotypes hold around 0.02% of the sample. The specimen sequenced was naive CD4+ T cells from blood. Explained via the paper, the cell subset or site label denotes: true naive CD4+ T cells. Every receptor here comes from a woman aged 18-29 years in good health.

Concerning this clone itself: The sample carries other DNA sequences with the same CDR3. The gene calls are TRBV2 and TRBJ2-7, with D hard to call. V dropped 3 bases and J dropped 0 bases, with 3 bases sitting between them. The CDR3 covers 12 residues. Germline CDR1 SNHLY, CDR2 FYNNEI. The CDR3 DNA reads as TGTGCCAGCAGTGATTCCTCCTACGAGCAGTACTTC. Its protein product is CASSDSSYEQYF.

V usage is TRBV7-3 and J usage is TRBJ2-7, with a possible D match to TRBD2 (6 bases). The CDR3 loop spans 19 amino acids. Trimming took 1 base from V and 0 from J, leaving 22 bases between them. Germline V gives CDR1 SGHTA, CDR2 FQGTGA. CDR3 in amino acids: CASSLIVRRLGLSSYEQYF. The CDR3 DNA reads as TGTGCCAGCAGCTTAATTGTCCGGCGACTAGGTCTGAGCTCCTACGAGCAGTACTTC.

This chain uses TRBV4-2 with TRBJ2-3, with 8 bases that match TRBD1. The junction had 16 bases not matched to a gene; V was cut back by 0 bases and J by 2 bases. The V gene's germline CDR1 is LGHNA and CDR2 YNFKEQ. CDR3 length equals 20 residues. This chain's CDR3 is CASSQEITGIVDRATDTQYF. CDR3 coding DNA: TGTGCCAGCAGCCAAGAGATAACGGGTATCGTGGACAGGGCCACAGATACGCAGTATTTT.

This chain links TRBV7-2 with TRBJ2-7; D is ambiguous. In germline, CDR1 is SGHTA, CDR2 FQGNSA. The V and J ends lost 1 base and 4 bases respectively, with 11 bases between them. The CDR3 sequence is 14 residues long. The CDR3 nucleotides read TGTGCCAGCAGCTTAGAGGCAGGCGGATACGAGCAGTACTTC. It encodes CASSLEAGGYEQYF.

This chain uses TRBV7-3 with TRBJ2-3; 8 bases agree with TRBD2. The CDR3 sequence is 17 residues long. The V and J ends lost 1 base and 8 bases, in that order; junction bases with no gene match: 14. Germline assignment: CDR1 SGHTA and CDR2 FQGTGA. The CDR3 nucleotides are TGTGCCAGCAGCTTAAGTCCGGGAGGGCCGTGGAAAGCTACGCAGTATTTT. It yields the protein CASSLSPGGPWKATQYF.

This clone was picked up a small number of times. A single base separates this from a much larger clone, so it may be a read error. The J gene is TRBJ2-5, the V gene TRBV27; unclear D gene. The V gene lost 3 bases and the J gene lost 1 base, with 0 bases spanning the gap. Germline loops: CDR1 MNHEY, CDR2 SMNVEV (reference sequence). The CDR3 consists of 11 residues. The CDR3 loop is CASSFQETQYF. The CDR3 DNA reads as TGTGCCAGCAGTTTCCAAGAGACCCAGTACTTC.

This clone was counted a few times. This sequence joins TRBV6-5 and TRBJ1-4; D unclear. The CDR3 is 14 amino acids. Trimming left V 5 bases short and J 8 bases short, with 15 bases between. Germline assignment: CDR1 MNHEY and CDR2 SVGAGI. The CDR3 region is CASSADGGLEKLFF. CDR3 coding DNA: TGTGCCAGCAGTGCGGACGGAGGGCTGGAAAAACTGTTTTTT.

A note on this clone: A much larger clone differs by one base, so this may be a read error. The same CDR3 arises from other DNA sequences in this sample as well. This chain joins TRBV11-1 and TRBJ2-1; 8 positions match TRBD2. Germline lookup yields CDR1 SGHAT and CDR2 FQDESV (reference sequence). Unmatched junction bases numbered 2, after V lost 4 bases and J lost 0 bases. The CDR3 loop spans 15 amino acids. The CDR3 DNA is TGTGCCAGCAGCTCCAGCGGGAGCTCCTACAATGAGCAGTTCTTC. Its translation is CASSSSGSSYNEQFF.

The rearrangement joins TRBV7-2 to TRBJ1-5; no clear D gene. The CDR3 contains 15 residues. Germline V gene lookup returns CDR1 SGHTA and CDR2 FQGNSA. V lost 4 bases, J lost 5 bases, and 15 bases lay in between. CDR3 protein: CASSSQSDGHQPQHF. CDR3 DNA sequence: TGTGCCAGCAGCTCGCAATCGGACGGACATCAGCCCCAGCATTTT.

To note about this clone: Other DNA sequences in the sample encode the same CDR3. This chain joins TRBV19 and TRBJ1-5; possibly TRBD1 for D (5 bases). This CDR3 region has 13 residues. Germline values: CDR1 LNHDA, CDR2 SQIVND (reference sequence). Trimming removed 8 bases from V and 4 bases from J, with 12 bases in between. The CDR3 spells CASSRQLNQPQHF. The CDR3 DNA follows: TGTGCCAGTTCCCGACAGCTTAATCAGCCCCAGCATTTT.

This clone was detected only a few times. The chain uses TRBV7-8 and TRBJ2-2, with D maybe TRBD2 (6 bases). Trimming stripped 1 base from V and 5 bases from J, with 14 bases between. The CDR3 is made up of 16 amino acids. Germline CDR1 and CDR2: SGHVS and FQNEAQ. The CDR3 reads CASSLGSGEGTGELFF. The CDR3 DNA is TGTGCCAGCAGCTTAGGATCGGGAGAGGGTACCGGGGAGCTGTTTTTT.

The chain is built from TRBV9 and TRBJ2-1; D may be TRBD1 (6 bases). Trimming took off 4 bases at V and 5 bases at J, with 25 bases between the two ends. The germline V gene encodes CDR1 SGDLS and CDR2 YYNGEE. The CDR3 covers 18 residues. The DNA of the CDR3 is TGTGCCAGCAGCAGTGACAGGTCCTCCCAAACTATACACAATGAGCAGTTCTTC. Residues: CASSSDRSSQTIHNEQFF.

The gene calls are TRBV5-4 and TRBJ2-3; 7 bases are a match to TRBD1. CDR1 is SGHNT, CDR2 YYREEE, per germline (reference sequence). There are 12 residues in the CDR3. J was trimmed by 9 bases and V by 1 base; bases with no gene match: 2. As DNA, the CDR3 is TGTGCCAGCAGCTTGCCGGGACAGACGCAGTATTTT. It encodes CASSLPGQTQYF.

This clone was detected only a few times. The V and J genes are TRBV29-1 and TRBJ1-4; 10 bases line up with TRBD1. V shed 4 bases, J shed 8 bases, and the junction held 10 bases outside the gene matches. This CDR3 is 15 amino acids long. Germline V CDR1 and CDR2: SQVTM, ANQGSEA. CDR3 sequence reads: CSVGRQGAYNEKLFF. The CDR3 DNA reads TGCAGCGTTGGAAGACAGGGGGCGTACAACGAAAAACTGTTTTTT.

V usage is TRBV2 and J usage is TRBJ2-2, with D uncertain. There are 15 residues in the CDR3. V lost 6 bases and J lost 0, with 11 bases in between. Germline lookup yields CDR1 SNHLY and CDR2 FYNNEI. CDR3 nucleotides: TGTGCCAGCAGAAAAACAGAGACGAACACCGGGGAGCTGTTTTTT. It encodes CASRKTETNTGELFF.

The CDR3 DNA follows: TGTGCCAGCAGCCCCGGTCGGGGAAAAGCTTTCTTT. It yields the protein CASSPGRGKAFF. This chain joins TRBV7-2 and TRBJ1-1; D not certain. In germline, CDR1 is SGHTA, CDR2 FQGNSA. Trimming shortened V by 5 bases and J by 9 bases, and 13 bases separated the two germline ends. The CDR3 contains 12 residues.

There are a few counts of this clone. The chain combines TRBV19 with TRBJ2-7; D is perhaps TRBD1 (6 bases). V lost 5 bases to trimming and J lost 3 bases, with 20 bases between them. CDR3 length: 16 amino acids. CDR1 is LNHDA and CDR2 is SQIVND in the germline V gene (reference sequence). This CDR3 is CASSLGGSTGIYEQYF. The CDR3 DNA reads as TGTGCCAGTAGTCTAGGGGGTTCGACTGGGATCTACGAGCAGTACTTC.

This clone was picked up a small number of times. The chain has TRBV11-2 and TRBJ2-7; no definite D call. CDR1 is SGHAT, CDR2 FQNNGV, per germline. V was clipped by 4 bases and J by 2 bases, with 9 bases between them. This CDR3 is built from 13 residues. The CDR3 sequence: CASSSHVAYEQYF. The CDR3 nucleotides read TGTGCCAGCAGCTCTCATGTAGCCTACGAGCAGTACTTC.

This clone was counted only a few times. Germline and junction disagree at one end, which may indicate a read error. The chain employs TRBV4-3 and TRBJ2-1, with TRBD2 as a possible D gene (5 bases). Germline V gives CDR1 LGHNA, CDR2 YSLEER. The CDR3 covers 13 residues. The CDR3 protein is CASSEDYYNEQFF. Here the CDR3 DNA reads TGCGCCAGCAGCGAAGACTACTACAATGAGCAGTTCTTC.

This clone came up a few times. This chain connects TRBV4-2 to TRBJ2-3, with D possibly being TRBD2 (6 bases). The germline gives CDR1 LGHNA, CDR2 YNFKEQ. The CDR3 extends over 16 amino acids. V was cut by 1 base and J by 1 base, with 12 bases left in between. The CDR3 region has the DNA TGTGCCAGCAGCCAAGTAGGAGGGCGGGGCACAGATACGCAGTATTTT. The encoded protein is CASSQVGGRGTDTQYF.